A single T cell receptor beta chain is shown here with its context. This sample includes further DNA sequences coding for the same CDR3. Data came from immunoSEQ multiplex PCR; TCRdb stores just in-frame clones and leaves some out. This sample yields about half a million clones, of which 70% to 80% are seen a single time; around 13% belongs to the top ten. The sample is drawn from a study of shared clonotypes between healthy human individuals. The CDR3 is made up of 11 amino acids. Trimming took off 5 bases at V and 4 bases at J, with 3 bases between the two ends. Germline V CDR1 and CDR2: MDHEN, SYDVKM.

J is TRBJ2-1 and V is TRBV28; D uncertain. Sequenced input: PBMCs. This clonotype was obtained from a woman aged 40 to 50 in good health. Some clones in this sample may be carry-over from other donors' samples. The CDR3 sequence is CASSLYNEQFF. The DNA for the CDR3 is TGTGCCAGCAGTCTGTACAATGAGCAGTTCTTC.